In its sample, the clone carrying this TCR beta chain was seen many times. Hyperthyroidism in these 18- to 65-year-old patients was newly diagnosed, lasting under 2 months. The data were obtained in a study of Graves' ophthalmopathy and Graves' hyperthyroidism. Amplification of TCR beta CDR3 regions used RNA transcripts. RT-PCR in the first round used HTBI primers; a second-round multiplex PCR followed. Each CDR3 protein is one row after TCRdb ran MiXCR on the multiplex PCR reads. The repertoire holds about 400,000 distinct CDR3 sequences, with less than 20% as singletons. Source material: peripheral blood. This receptor was taken from a young woman with stable Graves' hyperthyroidism.

The CDR3 region is CASSLCPGVNYGYTF. The DNA of the CDR3 is TGTGCCAGCAGCTTATGTCCAGGGGTTAACTATGGCTACACCTTC. This rearrangement joins TRBV7-2 to TRBJ1-2, with D perhaps matching TRBD1 (6 bases). Trimming removed 2 bases at V and 1 base at J, with 11 bases between. The germline V gene has CDR1 SGHTA and CDR2 FQGNSA. This CDR3 is built from 15 residues.